The rows below give T cell receptor beta chains drawn from one sample of a study of blood T cell repertoires in COVID-19. TCRdb keeps only in-frame clones here, not all; method: immunoSEQ multiplex PCR. The profile covers nearly 400,000 clones, with roughly 89% appearing a single time and 1.5% to 2% taken by the ten largest. The sample comprised PBMCs or T cells enriched from blood (not recorded which). These receptors originate from a woman in her twenties or thirties who had recovered from COVID-19. The CDR3 runs from the conserved cysteine through the conserved F or W. The D gene is left open where the match is weak. Clone size appears in some rows only: once, few, many, or a class for an expanded clone.

once TRBJ2-5 . TRBV9 TGTGCCAGCAGCGACGAGTTAAAGACCCAGTACTTC CASSDELKTQYF
. TRBJ2-1 . TRBV5-1 TGCGCCAGCAGCTCTCTTGGAGGCCGTGCCTACAATGAGCAGTTCTTC CASSSLGGRAYNEQFF
. TRBJ1-4 TRBD1 TRBV5-6 TGTGCCAGCAGCCTTCTTCCGGGACAGGGGAATGAAAAACTGTTTTTT CASSLLPGQGNEKLFF
. TRBJ2-2 TRBD2 TRBV5-4 TGTGCCAGCAGCATCCTAGCGGGGGAAAACGCGAACACCGGGGAGCTGTTTTTT CASSILAGENANTGELFF
. TRBJ1-1 TRBD1 TRBV11-2 TGTGCCAGCAGCCCCGACAGGGGCGCTGAAGCTTTCTTT CASSPDRGAEAFF
. TRBJ1-5 . TRBV18 TGTGCCAGCTCATTGGGGCAAAATCAGCCCCAGCATTTT CASSLGQNQPQHF
few TRBJ2-7 . TRBV6-1 TGTGCCAGCAGTGAAGAGGAATGGGGGCTTCACGAGCAGTACTTC CASSEEEWGLHEQYF
. TRBJ2-3 . TRBV20-1 TGCAGTGCTAGTGAGCGGGCGGGCGTAGATACGCAGTATTTT CSASERAGVDTQYF
. TRBJ2-1 . TRBV10-2 TGCGCCAGCTCAAGGGGGTCTCGCTACAATGAGCAGTTCTTC CASSRGSRYNEQFF
. TRBJ2-7 . TRBV21-1 TGTGCCAGCAGCAAAGTTCCCGGAGTCTACGAGCAGTACTTC CASSKVPGVYEQYF
few TRBJ2-7 TRBD1 TRBV25-1 TGTGCCAGCAGTGGTCCGGGACAGTTTTACGAGCAGTACTTC CASSGPGQFYEQYF
. TRBJ2-7 . TRBV9 TGTGCCAGCAGCGTAGGTGGGGGGGCTACCTACGAGCAGTACTTC CASSVGGGATYEQYF
. TRBJ2-7 . TRBV27 TGTGCCAGTAAGAGGACAGCACCAAGTTACGAGCAGTACTTC CASKRTAPSYEQYF
few TRBJ2-7 TRBD2 TRBV27 TGTGCCAGCAGGGCCCTAGCGGGAGTACCCGAGCAGTACTTC CASRALAGVPEQYF
. TRBJ2-7 . TRBV3-1/TRBV3-2 TGTGCCAGCAGCCGGGGGGAAGAGCAGTACTTC CASSRGEEQYF
. TRBJ1-5 TRBD1 TRBV27 TGTGCCAGCAGTCCTCGGGACAGGGGGCCATATCAGCCCCAGCATTTT CASSPRDRGPYQPQHF
. TRBJ1-5 . TRBV28 TGTGCCAGCAGAGAGGTATCCCTCAATCAGCCCCAGCATTTT CASREVSLNQPQHF
. TRBJ1-2 . TRBV7-8 TGTGCCAGCAGCTTTGTTCGGGTGGATGGCTACACCTTC CASSFVRVDGYTF
once TRBJ2-7 . TRBV9 TGTGCCAGCAGTCGAACTGCATTCGGGCGTATCGAGGGCGAGCAGTACTTC CASSRTAFGRIEGEQYF
. TRBJ1-1 . TRBV18 TGTGCCAGCTCACCATCTGTCGGGATTGAAGCTTTCTTT CASSPSVGIEAFF
. TRBJ2-7 TRBD1 TRBV7-2 TGTGCCAGCAGCCCAAGACAGGGGACGATCGAGCAGTACTTC CASSPRQGTIEQYF
. TRBJ2-3 . TRBV5-1 TGCGCCAGCAGCTTGGAGCGATACACAGATACGCAGTATTTT CASSLERYTDTQYF
. TRBJ1-1 . TRBV18 TGTGCCAGCTCACCACCGAGGGCAGGGGCAATCCCGAACACTGAAGCTTTCTTT CASSPPRAGAIPNTEAFF
. TRBJ1-2 . TRBV6-5 TGTGCCAGCAGACTGGGAGCAGGCGGCTACACCTTC CASRLGAGGYTF
. TRBJ2-2 TRBD2 TRBV9 TGTGCCAGCAGCCTTAGCGGGGGGGCCATCGGGGAGCTGTTTTTT CASSLSGGAIGELFF
. TRBJ1-5 TRBD1 TRBV12-3/TRBV12-4 TGTGCCAGCAGGGACAGGGCCAATCAGCCCCAGCATTTT CASRDRANQPQHF
. TRBJ1-4 . TRBV15 TGTGCCACCAGCAGAGATCTGACAGACTCTGCAACTAATGAAAAACTGTTTTTT CATSRDLTDSATNEKLFF
. TRBJ2-1 TRBD2 TRBV9 TGTGCCAGCAGCGTCTCTACTAGCGGTAATCCCTACAATGAGCAGTTCTTC CASSVSTSGNPYNEQFF
. TRBJ1-1 TRBD1 TRBV6-2/TRBV6-3 TGTGCCAGCAGTTTCACCTACAGGGGTAATCGGGGGAGGAACACTGAAGCTTTCTTT CASSFTYRGNRGRNTEAFF
. TRBJ2-7 TRBD2 TRBV11-2 TGTGCCAGCAGCTTCCGACTAGCGGGGTTTTACGAGCAGTACTTC CASSFRLAGFYEQYF
. TRBJ1-2 TRBD1 TRBV3-1/TRBV3-2 TGTGCCAGCAGGGTGGGGGACAGGGACTTCAACTATGGCTACACCTTC CASRVGDRDFNYGYTF
. TRBJ2-2 TRBD2 TRBV7-3 TGTGCCAGCAAACCAAGCGGGACTAGTACCGGGGAGCTGTTTTTT CASKPSGTSTGELFF
. TRBJ1-2 . TRBV6-6 TGTGCCAGCGGGGAGGGCTACACCTTC CASGEGYTF
. TRBJ1-2 . TRBV6-2/TRBV6-3 TGTGCCAGCAGTCGTCCGCCGGTCGGTGGCTACACCTTC CASSRPPVGGYTF
. TRBJ2-1 . TRBV7-3 TGTGCCAGCAGCATTACAGGGAGTTCTGTGGATGAGCAGTTCTTC CASSITGSSVDEQFF
. TRBJ1-1 TRBD1 TRBV5-1 TGCGCCAGCACGACAGGGGGCACTGAAGCTTTCTTT CASTTGGTEAFF
. TRBJ1-5 . TRBV19 TGTGCCAGTAGTATGGCCCTTGGGGCCCTCAATCAGCCCCAGCATTTT CASSMALGALNQPQHF
. TRBJ1-4 . TRBV28 TGTGCCAGCAGTCCTTTTTCCGACAGGATCTTTAATGAAAAGCTGTTTTTT CASSPFSDRIFNEKLFF
. TRBJ1-5 . TRBV2 TGTGCCAGCAGTGGAGAGTACGGCAATCAGCCCCAGCATTTT CASSGEYGNQPQHF
once TRBJ1-6 . TRBV2 TGTGCCAGCAGTGAAGTGGGGCGTTTAGACTCCCTCCACTTT CASSEVGRLDSLHF
. TRBJ2-7 TRBD2 TRBV4-2 TGTGCCAGCAGCCAAACCCCGTCGACTAGCGGGAGTGCCTGGGACGAGCAGTACTTC CASSQTPSTSGSAWDEQYF
. TRBJ2-2 . TRBV24-1 TGTGCCACCAGTGATTCCCAAAACACCGGGGAGCTGTTTTTT CATSDSQNTGELFF
. TRBJ1-3 . TRBV27 TGTGCCAGCAGTTTATCCTTCCCGACAGGATCTGGAAACACCATATATTTT CASSLSFPTGSGNTIYF
once TRBJ2-1 . TRBV12-5 TGTGCTAGTGGTTTCCCTGGAGCATACAATGAGCAGTTCTTC CASGFPGAYNEQFF
once TRBJ1-5 . TRBV29-1 TGCAGCGCGGGGAGTAGCAATCAGCCCCAGCATTTT CSAGSSNQPQHF
. TRBJ1-4 . TRBV19 TGTGCCAGTACTCGCTCCCCGCCGGGGGGCCCTAGGGAAAAACTGTTTTTT CASTRSPPGGPREKLFF
. TRBJ1-4 TRBD1 TRBV2 TGTGCCAGCAGCACCGGGACAGTTAATGAAAAACTGTTTTTT CASSTGTVNEKLFF
. TRBJ2-6 . TRBV18 TGTGCCAGCTCACCCCTCGGGATGCCTGGGGCCAACGTCCTGACTTTC CASSPLGMPGANVLTF
. TRBJ2-3 TRBD2 TRBV28 TGTGCCAGCAGCTTTTCCCTAGCGGAGGGGGATACGCAGTATTTT CASSFSLAEGDTQYF
. TRBJ1-2 . TRBV9 TGTGCCAGCAGCCCCACAAGGACGGCGGGCTTTCTCGGCTACACCTTC CASSPTRTAGFLGYTF
few TRBJ2-7 TRBD2 TRBV9 TGTGCCAGCAGCGTAGTGGGGGAGGGGTTCTACGAGCAGTACTTC CASSVVGEGFYEQYF